This entry lists 14 T cell receptor beta chains sequenced from one sample in a study of blood T cell repertoires in COVID-19 (dated by TCRdb to the early 2020s). The protocol used for the library was the immunoSEQ multiplex PCR assay. TCRdb took this table from immuneACCESS and kept in-frame rearrangements with V and J called. Such tables lack part of the clones; where checked against another copy, unresolved V genes explain under half of the gap, and the rest is unexplained. Present in this sample are approximately 360,000 clones, around 87% of which were seen just once. The top ten clones comprise about 2.1% of the sample. What was sequenced was PBMCs or T cells enriched from blood (not recorded which). All receptors come from a man aged 35-49 years in a cohort exposed to, infected with or recovered from COVID-19 (not recorded which).

This chain uses TRBV5-1 with TRBJ2-3; tentatively, D is TRBD2 (6 bases). Trimming cost V 6 bases and J 2 bases, with 13 bases left between them. The CDR3 runs 14 residues. From germline, CDR1 is SGHRS and CDR2 YFSETQ. CDR3 DNA sequence: TGCGCCAGCACAGTGGGAGGTCCCACAGATACGCAGTATTTT. Encoded protein: CASTVGGPTDTQYF. The full variable domain, completed using reference TRBV5-1 and TRBJ2-3, is KAGVTQTPRYLIKTRGQQVTLSCSPISGHRSVSWYQQTPGQGLQFLFEYFSETQRNKGNFPGRFSGRQFSNSRSEMNVSTLELGDSALYLCASTVGGPTDTQYFGPGTRLTVL.

This chain connects TRBV5-1 to TRBJ2-7, with 13 bases lining up with TRBD2. After removal of 2 bases from V and 5 bases from J, the junction contained 13 bases not matched to a gene. The CDR3 length is 18 residues. The V gene's germline CDR1 is SGHRS and CDR2 YFSETQ. The CDR3 is CASSLTGTSGKAWDEQYF. The CDR3 DNA is TGCGCCAGCAGCTTAACCGGGACTAGCGGGAAGGCTTGGGACGAGCAGTACTTC.

The gene calls are TRBV28 and TRBJ1-3, with D possibly being TRBD1 (5 bases). Germline CDR1 MDHEN, CDR2 SYDVKM. V shed 2 bases and J shed 4 bases, with 15 bases lying between them. The CDR3 is 16 residues long. This CDR3 is CASSLIPGSPGNTIYF. The CDR3 coding sequence is TGTGCCAGCAGTTTAATTCCAGGGTCTCCGGGAAACACCATATATTTT. Together with reference TRBV28 and TRBJ1-3, the CDR3 gives the full variable domain: DVKVTQSSRYLVKRTGEKVFLECVQDMDHENMFWYRQDPGLGLRLIYFSYDVKMKEKGDIPEGYSVSREKKERFSLILESASTNQTSMYLCASSLIPGSPGNTIYFGEGSWLTVV.

This clone was observed a few times. The chain recombines TRBV27 with TRBJ2-1; 8 positions match TRBD2. This CDR3 region has 15 residues. J was trimmed by 4 bases and V by 3 bases; bases with no gene match: 5. Germline V lookup: CDR1 MNHEY, CDR2 SMNVEV (reference sequence). The chain's CDR3 is CASSFSGTYYNEQFF. CDR3 in DNA: TGTGCCAGCAGTTTTAGCGGGACATATTACAATGAGCAGTTCTTC.

The chain combines TRBV19 with TRBJ1-3; no clear D gene. There are 15 residues in the CDR3. The germline V gene encodes CDR1 LNHDA and CDR2 SQIVND (reference sequence). Trimming removed 5 bases from V and 0 bases from J, with 11 bases in between. The CDR3 loop reads CASSPWASSGNTIYF. CDR3 bases: TGTGCCAGTAGTCCCTGGGCTTCCTCTGGAAACACCATATATTTT.

The V gene is TRBV28, the J gene TRBJ1-1; D possibly corresponds to TRBD1 (5 bases). This CDR3 spans 15 amino acids. CDR1 and CDR2 from the germline V gene are MDHEN and SYDVKM. V was clipped by 2 bases and J by 5 bases, with 15 bases between them. For the CDR3, the DNA is TGTGCCAGCAGTTTACAGGGAGGGAGGGGAACTGAAGCTTTCTTT. This sequence encodes CASSLQGGRGTEAFF.

The gene calls are TRBV19 and TRBJ2-5, with 14 bases aligning to TRBD2. With V trimmed by 4 bases and J by 5 bases, 3 bases remained unmatched. This CDR3 is 15 amino acids long. Germline CDR1 and CDR2: LNHDA and SQIVND (reference sequence). CDR3 nucleotide sequence: TGTGCCAGTAGTAGATGGACTAGCGGGAGGGAGACCCAGTACTTC. Amino acids: CASSRWTSGRETQYF.

This clone was counted a few times. Other DNA sequences within the sample encode an identical CDR3. V is TRBV5-1 and J is TRBJ1-5, with D possibly being TRBD1 (5 bases). CDR1 and CDR2 (germline): SGHRS, YFSETQ. The CDR3 sequence is 14 residues long. V was pared by 4 bases and J by 4 bases, with 12 bases between. The CDR3 here is CASSLGEGNQPQHF. The CDR3 DNA reads as TGCGCCAGCAGCCTCGGGGAGGGGAATCAGCCCCAGCATTTT.

This rearrangement joins TRBV9 to TRBJ1-1, with a possible D match to TRBD1 (6 bases). Germline CDR1 SGDLS, CDR2 YYNGEE. With 0 bases removed from V and 1 base from J, the gap between germline ends came to 13 bases. The CDR3 runs 16 residues. The CDR3 loop reads CASSVGVGTTNTEAFF. As DNA, the CDR3 is TGTGCCAGCAGCGTAGGGGTGGGGACAACGAACACTGAAGCTTTCTTT.

The chain has TRBV27 and TRBJ2-7, with 13 nucleotides matching TRBD2. The V gene end was trimmed by 3 bases and the J gene end by 4 bases; junction bases not matched to a gene: 3. Germline V gene lookup returns CDR1 MNHEY and CDR2 SMNVEV (reference sequence). The CDR3 loop spans 15 amino acids. The chain's CDR3 is CASSLTSGRRYEQYF. The CDR3 nucleotides read TGTGCCAGCAGTTTGACTAGCGGGAGGCGGTACGAGCAGTACTTC.

CDR3 DNA: TGTGCCAGTAGTTTTACATCAGGGGGGACTGAAGCTTTCTTT. This sequence encodes CASSFTSGGTEAFF. The chain couples TRBV19 to TRBJ1-1, with TRBD1 matching over 7 bases. The CDR3 covers 14 residues. Germline V lookup: CDR1 LNHDA, CDR2 SQIVND (reference sequence). V gave up 5 bases and J gave up 5 bases; unmatched junction bases: 8.

The J gene is TRBJ2-1, the V gene TRBV5-1; D is possibly TRBD1 (5 bases). Germline V gene sequence: CDR1 SGHRS, CDR2 YFSETQ. CDR3 length: 14 amino acids. V was clipped by 0 bases and J by 2 bases, with 6 bases between them. CDR3 loop: CASSLVRAYNEQFF. In DNA form, the CDR3 reads TGCGCCAGCAGCTTGGTCAGGGCCTACAATGAGCAGTTCTTC.

This clone occurred a few times. The V gene is TRBV4-2, the J gene TRBJ2-1; 11 positions agree with TRBD2. Trimming took 1 base from V and 4 from J; bases not matched to a gene: 0. CDR3 size: 15 residues. From germline, CDR1 is LGHNA and CDR2 YNFKEQ. The CDR3 loop is CASSQGTSGYNEQFF. The CDR3 nucleotides are TGTGCCAGCAGCCAAGGGACTAGCGGGTACAATGAGCAGTTCTTC.

V usage is TRBV10-2 and J usage is TRBJ2-7; TRBD2 aligns across 7 bases. Germline V gene lookup returns CDR1 WSHSY and CDR2 SAAADI. Trimming cost V 8 bases and J 7 bases; bases outside gene matches: 5. This CDR3 region has 11 residues. CDR3 amino acids: CASGRAREQYF. The DNA for the CDR3 is TGCGCCAGCGGGAGGGCCAGGGAGCAGTACTTC.